This TCR beta chain emerged from a study of control samples from healthy donors and cancer patients. Between the trimmed V and J ends, which lost 0 bases and 0 bases, there was a span of 6 bases. CDR1 is LNHDA and CDR2 is SQIVND in the germline V gene (reference sequence). The length of the CDR3 is 15 residues. Libraries were prepared by immunoSEQ multiplex PCR; TCRdb keeps only in-frame clonotypes and omits some of them. Of approximately 120,000 clones listed, less than 95% are singletons. The V gene is TRBV19, the J gene TRBJ1-5; D gene ambiguous. The sample comprised blood. This TCR was sampled from a human donor in good health. The donor label of this sample is uncertain. The CDR3 here is CASSIDEGSNQPQHF. In DNA, the CDR3 is TGTGCCAGTAGTATAGATGAGGGTAGCAATCAGCCCCAGCATTTT.